The 31 T cell receptor beta chains given below trace back to one sample, sequenced in a study of control samples from healthy donors and cancer patients. Generated by immunoSEQ multiplex PCR, the TCRdb table keeps only in-frame clones and is missing some. The table shows under 300,000 clones, with about 80% occurring only once. Material: PBMCs. The source is an older woman with lung cancer.

Regarding this clone: One end of the junction is discordant with germline, which a read error may explain. The chain recombines TRBV2 with TRBJ1-5; D possibly corresponds to TRBD1 (6 bases). This CDR3 has 16 amino acids. Germline V gives CDR1 SNHLY, CDR2 FYNNEI. The CDR3 DNA sequence: TGTGCCAGCAGCGAAGGAGGGGGAAGTAGCAATCAGCCCCAGCATTTT. It is translated as CASSEGGGSSNQPQHF.

The chain couples TRBV6-2 or TRBV6-3 to TRBJ1-2; unclear D gene. V was clipped by 0 bases and J by 8 bases, with 25 bases between them. Germline CDR1 reads MNHEY; CDR2 reads SVGEGT. The CDR3 spans 18 residues. CDR3: CASSYSADPYGAGGGYTF. The DNA for the CDR3 is TGTGCCAGCAGTTACTCGGCAGACCCTTATGGTGCGGGTGGCGGCTACACCTTC.

The gene calls are TRBV24-1 and TRBJ1-1; D gene ambiguous. Looked up from germline, CDR1 is KGHDR and CDR2 is SFDVKD. There are 10 residues in the CDR3. DNA of the CDR3: TGTACCTTTCGGGACACTGAAGCTTTCTTT. Residues: CTFRDTEAFF.

V and J are TRBV6-2 or TRBV6-3 and TRBJ2-5; D is unresolved. Germline V gene sequence: CDR1 MNHEY, CDR2 SVGEGT. Trimming took off 2 bases at V and 2 bases at J, with 12 bases between the two ends. The CDR3 has 15 amino acids. The CDR3 nucleotides are TGTGCCAGCAGTTACGGCGTCGTGGGGCAAGAGACCCAGTACTTC. Translation: CASSYGVVGQETQYF.

V and J are TRBV28 and TRBJ2-3; D gene unclear. This CDR3 is 12 amino acids long. Trimming left V 3 bases short and J 7 bases short, with 8 bases between. Germline V gene data show CDR1 as MDHEN and CDR2 as SYDVKM. CDR3 loop: CASSFFRNTQYF. CDR3 nucleotide sequence: TGTGCCAGCAGTTTTTTCCGGAATACGCAGTATTTT.

The V and J genes are TRBV5-1 and TRBJ1-2; D may be TRBD1 (5 bases). The CDR3 contains 14 residues. Trimming removed 0 bases at V and 5 bases at J, with 11 bases between. Germline V gene lookup returns CDR1 SGHRS and CDR2 YFSETQ. CDR3 sequence reads: CASSLGGDPYGYTF. The CDR3 DNA is TGCGCCAGCAGCTTGGGTGGGGACCCTTATGGCTACACCTTC.

J is TRBJ1-4 and V is TRBV5-1, with a possible D match to TRBD1 (6 bases). The CDR3 is made up of 15 amino acids. Trimming removed 4 bases at V and 6 bases at J, with 16 bases between. Germline V lookup: CDR1 SGHRS, CDR2 YFSETQ. The CDR3 is CASSLGSGGYEKLFF. In DNA, the CDR3 is TGCGCCAGCAGCCTTGGCTCTGGGGGCTATGAAAAACTGTTTTTT.

This clone showed up just once. This sequence joins TRBV4-1 and TRBJ1-2; TRBD1 might be the D (6 bases). From germline, CDR1 is MGHRA and CDR2 YSYEKL. V was trimmed by 1 base and J by 0 bases, leaving 9 bases between them. The CDR3 sequence is 15 residues long. The CDR3 loop is CASSQGRGTNYGYTF. Written as DNA, the CDR3 is TGCGCCAGCAGCCAAGGCAGGGGAACTAACTATGGCTACACCTTC.

CDR3 residues: CASIRTGRTNYGYTF. The DNA of the CDR3 is TGCGCCAGCATCCGTACAGGAAGAACGAACTATGGCTACACCTTC. The chain combines TRBV10-1 with TRBJ1-2; possibly TRBD1 for D (5 bases). CDR1 is WNHNN, CDR2 SYGVQD, per germline (reference sequence). The CDR3 is 15 amino acids. Trimming left V 7 bases short and J 2 bases short, with 17 bases between.

The genes are TRBV5-1 and TRBJ2-1; D tentatively reads TRBD1 or TRBD2 (6 bases each). The CDR3 covers 17 residues. Germline CDR1 reads SGHRS; CDR2 reads YFSETQ. Trimming stripped 0 bases from V and 7 bases from J, with 20 bases between. CDR3 bases: TGCGCCAGCAGCTTGGAGTTTGGGGGGCTAGGGGCTAATGAGCAGTTCTTC. Translated: CASSLEFGGLGANEQFF.

V is TRBV5-1 and J is TRBJ1-5; a possible D gene is TRBD1 (5 bases). The CDR3 has 15 amino acids. The V gene's germline CDR1 is SGHRS and CDR2 YFSETQ. V lost 3 bases, J lost 3 bases, and 13 bases lay in between. The CDR3 is CASSWAPGNNQPQHF. CDR3 DNA: TGCGCCAGCAGCTGGGCTCCAGGGAACAATCAGCCCCAGCATTTT.

The genes are TRBV28 and TRBJ2-2; TRBD1 is a possible D gene (5 bases). V lost 11 bases and J lost 4, with 11 bases in between. The CDR3 has 12 residues. Per germline, CDR1 MDHEN and CDR2 SYDVKM. The CDR3 DNA is TGTGCCTGGGGCTCCATCACCGGGGAGCTGTTTTTT. Amino acid sequence: CAWGSITGELFF.

This chain joins TRBV14 and TRBJ2-7; D gene unclear. The CDR3 runs 12 residues. Germline values: CDR1 SGHDN, CDR2 FVKESK. V was pared by 3 bases and J by 7 bases, with 10 bases between. The CDR3: CASSQENGEQYF. The DNA for the CDR3 is TGTGCCAGCAGCCAGGAGAATGGGGAGCAGTACTTC.

J is TRBJ2-1 and V is TRBV5-1; the match to TRBD2 covers 9 bases. This CDR3 spans 15 amino acids. CDR1 SGHRS and CDR2 YFSETQ come from the germline V gene. With 7 bases clipped from V and 4 bases from J, the junction kept 9 bases outside the gene matches. The CDR3 is CASGGGLAGYNEQFF. Here the CDR3 DNA reads TGCGCCAGCGGAGGGGGACTAGCCGGTTACAATGAGCAGTTCTTC.

The chain carries TRBV4-1 and TRBJ2-3; the D call may be TRBD1 or TRBD2 (5 bases each). This CDR3 region has 16 residues. CDR1 is MGHRA and CDR2 is YSYEKL in the germline V gene. Trimming took off 3 bases at V and 2 bases at J, with 15 bases between the two ends. The CDR3 DNA reads TGCGCCAGCAGCCATCCGGGTCAGGGACCCACAGATACGCAGTATTTT. This sequence encodes CASSHPGQGPTDTQYF.

The chain uses TRBV6-6 and TRBJ1-4; 7 bases match TRBD1. Germline V CDR1 and CDR2: MNHNY, SVGAGI (reference sequence). Trimming removed 5 bases from V and 6 bases from J; junction bases left unmatched: 3. There are 13 residues in the CDR3. As DNA, the CDR3 is TGTGCCAGCAGTGACAGGGCGGATGAAAAACTGTTTTTT. Encoded protein: CASSDRADEKLFF.

This chain uses TRBV15 with TRBJ1-1; a possible D gene is TRBD1 (6 bases). V lost 3 bases and J lost 0, with 8 bases in between. Germline V gene sequence: CDR1 LNHNV, CDR2 YYDKDF (reference sequence). CDR3 length equals 14 residues. Here the CDR3 DNA reads TGTGCCACCAGCAGCGGACAGTTGAACACTGAAGCTTTCTTT. It specifies CATSSGQLNTEAFF. The full variable domain, rest sourced from reference TRBV15 and TRBJ1-1, is DAMVIQNPRYQVTQFGKPVTLSCSQTLNHNVMYWYQQKSSQAPKLLFHYYDKDFNNEADTPDNFQSRRPNTSFCFLDIRSPGLGDTAMYLCATSSGQLNTEAFFGQGTRLTVV.

Points on this clone: This sample includes further DNA sequences coding for the same CDR3. CDR3 region: CASSVGTVSTGELFF. DNA of the CDR3: TGTGCCAGCAGCGTAGGGACAGTTAGCACCGGGGAGCTGTTTTTT. The V and J genes are TRBV9 and TRBJ2-2; D perhaps matches TRBD1 (6 bases). Per germline, CDR1 SGDLS and CDR2 YYNGEE. The germline V and J ends were trimmed by 0 bases and 4 bases, with 10 bases remaining between them. The CDR3 runs 15 residues.

This chain links TRBV5-6 with TRBJ2-1; D possibly corresponds to TRBD2 (7 bases). Germline-derived CDR1 and CDR2 are SGHDT and YYEEEE. Trimming took off 3 bases at V and 2 bases at J, with 12 bases between the two ends. The CDR3 has 15 amino acids. Here the CDR3 reads CASSSGGGTYNEQFF. CDR3 DNA sequence: TGTGCCAGCAGCTCCGGCGGGGGCACCTACAATGAGCAGTTCTTC.

This clone was counted at least ten times. The CDR3 DNA sequence: TGCGCCAGCAGCCAAGGGACAGTGAAGGCCCCTAACTATGGCTACACCTTC. Amino acid sequence: CASSQGTVKAPNYGYTF. The V call is TRBV4-1, the J call TRBJ1-2; TRBD1 might be the D (6 bases). The germline V and J ends were trimmed by 1 base and 0 bases, with 15 bases remaining between them. CDR1 and CDR2 (germline): MGHRA, YSYEKL. The CDR3 contains 17 residues.

Comments on this clone: Because the CDR3 is missing its conserved closing phenylalanine or tryptophan, this is likely a read error. Because the CDR3's place on the DNA is in doubt, the DNA is left out and the CDR3 is given as listed by TCRdb. The chain is built from TRBV10-1 and TRBJ1-1; whether TRBD1, the table's D call, matches the DNA was not checked. The CDR3 length equals 17 residues, ends included. Germline assignment: CDR1 WNHNN and CDR2 SYGVQD (reference sequence). CDR3 in amino acids: CASSAPKHPRDRIPPPR.

The chain joins TRBV11-2 to TRBJ2-3; the match to TRBD1 covers 7 bases. The CDR3 sequence is 14 residues long. With 1 base clipped from V and 7 bases from J, the junction kept 5 bases outside the gene matches. Germline CDR1 SGHAT, CDR2 FQNNGV. The CDR3 loop is CASSLARDSYTQYF. CDR3 bases: TGTGCCAGCAGCTTAGCCCGGGACAGTTATACGCAGTATTTT.

V is TRBV5-1 and J is TRBJ1-2; a possible D gene is TRBD1 (5 bases). The CDR3 extends over 13 amino acids. With 0 bases removed from V and 8 bases from J, the gap between germline ends came to 11 bases. Germline loops: CDR1 SGHRS, CDR2 YFSETQ. CDR3 DNA: TGCGCCAGCAGCTTGGCCGGGACTGGAGGCTACACCTTC. Amino acids: CASSLAGTGGYTF.

The CDR3 region is CASSVESRGDTQYF. The CDR3 DNA is TGTGCCAGCAGCGTAGAAAGCCGGGGGGATACGCAGTATTTT. This chain joins TRBV9 and TRBJ2-3; TRBD2 might be the D (6 bases). Germline loops: CDR1 SGDLS, CDR2 YYNGEE. The CDR3 runs 14 residues. The ends were cut back, 0 bases at V and 6 bases at J, with 11 bases in the middle.

The J gene is TRBJ1-2, the V gene TRBV6-5; weak D call: TRBD1 (6 bases). This CDR3 is built from 14 residues. The germline gives CDR1 MNHEY, CDR2 SVGAGI. Trimming stripped 7 bases from V and 3 bases from J, with 15 bases between. Here the CDR3 reads CASTQGGADYGYTF. Written as DNA, the CDR3 is TGTGCCAGCACCCAAGGGGGGGCGGACTATGGCTACACCTTC.

This chain connects TRBV7-2 to TRBJ2-6, with D unresolved. CDR1 SGHTA and CDR2 FQGNSA come from the germline V gene. V was cut by 5 bases and J by 4 bases, with 12 bases left in between. This CDR3 region has 15 residues. In nucleotides, the CDR3 is TGTGCCAGCAGCCGTAGTAGCATAGGGGCCAACGTCCTGACTTTC. It encodes CASSRSSIGANVLTF. The whole variable domain, remainder taken from reference TRBV7-2 and TRBJ2-6, is GAGVSQSPSNKVTEKGKDVELRCDPISGHTALYWYRQSLGQGLEFLIYFQGNSAPDKSGLPSDRFSAERTGGSVSTLTIQRTQQEDSAVYLCASSRSSIGANVLTFGAGSRLTVL.

The gene calls are TRBV5-4 and TRBJ1-2, with 10 bases identical to TRBD1. Trimming cost V 0 bases and J 7 bases; bases outside gene matches: 6. The CDR3 contains 15 residues. Germline V gene lookup returns CDR1 SGHNT and CDR2 YYREEE (reference sequence). The CDR3 bases are TGTGCCAGCAGCTTGGCCGGGACAGGGGCCGTTGGCTACACCTTC. It specifies CASSLAGTGAVGYTF.

The rearrangement joins TRBV7-2 to TRBJ1-2; D not resolved. Germline CDR1 SGHTA, CDR2 FQGNSA. This CDR3 contains 13 residues. The ends were cut back, 5 bases at V and 3 bases at J, with 10 bases in the middle. CDR3 DNA sequence: TGTGCCAGCAGCACCCGCCCGGACTATGGCTACACCTTC. Residues: CASSTRPDYGYTF.

The J gene is TRBJ2-1, the V gene TRBV9; TRBD2 matches at 7 bases. V dropped 0 bases and J dropped 1; count of bases not matched to a gene: 1. Germline CDR1 and CDR2: SGDLS and YYNGEE. CDR3 size: 15 residues. DNA of the CDR3: TGTGCCAGCAGCGTAGAGGGAGGGTCCTACAATGAGCAGTTCTTC. It yields the protein CASSVEGGSYNEQFF. The variable domain in full, completed from reference TRBV9 and TRBJ2-1, reads DSGVTQTPKHLITATGQRVTLRCSPRSGDLSVYWYQQSLDQGLQFLIQYYNGEERAKGNILERFSAQQFPDLHSELNLSSLELGDSALYFCASSVEGGSYNEQFFGPGTRLTVL.

The rearrangement uses TRBV18 and TRBJ2-5, with D possibly matching TRBD2 (6 bases). Germline CDR1 reads KGHSH; CDR2 reads LQKENI. V was clipped by 6 bases and J by 5 bases, with 22 bases between them. The CDR3 consists of 16 residues. The CDR3: CASSRSRPGSGETQYF. The CDR3 DNA reads TGTGCCAGCTCGCGATCGAGACCCGGGAGTGGGGAGACCCAGTACTTC.

The chain is built from TRBV6-5 and TRBJ2-7, with 9 bases aligning to TRBD1. CDR1 is MNHEY, CDR2 SVGAGI, per germline. V lost 6 bases to trimming and J lost 6 bases; unmatched junction nucleotides: 9. This CDR3 contains 14 residues. In DNA, the CDR3 is TGTGCCAGCAGAGGGGACAGGGTCAGAAGCGAGCAGTACTTC. Translating it yields CASRGDRVRSEQYF.